Listed here are 27 T cell receptor beta chains from one sample, sequenced in a study of metastatic and nonmetastatic thyroid tumors. TCRdb reprocessed the PCR reads via MiXCR. The sample contains roughly 25,000 clones, more than 13% of which appear only once. No treatment had been given to any patient before thyroid surgery. Sample: blood. The receptors here all came from a female donor with papillary thyroid cancer or a benign thyroid nodule (not recorded which). Some clones in this sample may be carry-over from other donors' samples.

Only a few counts were recorded for this clone. The chain links TRBV20-1 to TRBJ1-1, with D possibly TRBD1 on 6 matching bases. CDR1 and CDR2 from the germline V gene are DFQATT and SNEGSKA (reference sequence). The CDR3 has 17 residues. V was cut by 6 bases and J by 4 bases, with 27 bases left in between. The CDR3 is CSAPPPGRGERRTEAFF. The CDR3 DNA follows: TGCAGTGCCCCCCCACCCGGGAGGGGGGAAAGGCGCACTGAAGCTTTCTTT.

This clone counts as medium-sized. The gene calls are TRBV6-5 and TRBJ1-3; 7 positions match TRBD1. J was trimmed by 0 bases and V by 2 bases; bases with no gene match: 4. The CDR3 is made up of 16 amino acids. Germline values: CDR1 MNHEY, CDR2 SVGAGI. The CDR3 protein is CASSYGGQSSGNTIYF. The CDR3 coding sequence is TGTGCCAGCAGTTACGGGGGACAGTCCTCTGGAAACACCATATATTTT.

This clone was found a few times. The junction and the germline gene differ at one end; a read error may be behind it. V usage is TRBV28 and J usage is TRBJ1-1; D might be TRBD1 (5 bases). The CDR3 is 14 amino acids. Germline loops: CDR1 MDHEN, CDR2 SYDVKM. CDR3 in amino acids: CVSRKQVSRTEAFF. The CDR3 nucleotides are TGTGTCAGCAGAAAACAGGTGTCGCGAACTGAAGCTTTCTTT.

This clone was counted at least ten times. The J gene is TRBJ1-2, the V gene TRBV4-1, with unresolved D. The ends were cut back, 0 bases at V and 5 bases at J, with 7 bases in the middle. The germline CDR1 and CDR2 sequences are MGHRA and YSYEKL. The CDR3 is 13 residues long. The CDR3 here is CASSQENTYGYTF. CDR3 nucleotide sequence: TGCGCCAGCAGCCAAGAAAACACTTATGGCTACACCTTC.

This clone occurred a few times. This sequence joins TRBV12-3 or TRBV12-4 and TRBJ2-7; D is undetermined. The CDR3 runs to 14 residues. V lost 2 bases, J lost 3 bases, and 11 bases lay in between. CDR3 DNA: TGTGCCAGCAGTTTAAATCTGAATAGCTACGAGCAGTACTTC. Translation gives CASSLNLNSYEQYF.

In its sample, this clone was seen many times. The chain is built from TRBV9 and TRBJ2-7, with D unresolved. Per germline, CDR1 SGDLS and CDR2 YYNGEE. With 0 bases removed from V and 3 bases from J, the gap between germline ends came to 7 bases. The CDR3 sequence is 13 residues long. Written as DNA, the CDR3 is TGTGCCAGCAGCGTAGAAAACAGCTACGAGCAGTACTTC. Protein sequence: CASSVENSYEQYF.

The V call is TRBV27, the J call TRBJ2-3; the D gene could be TRBD1 or TRBD2 (5 bases each). V lost 6 bases, J lost 3 bases, and 19 bases lay in between. CDR3 length equals 16 residues. Germline V gene lookup returns CDR1 MNHEY and CDR2 SMNVEV (reference sequence). The CDR3 DNA follows: TGTGCCAGCAGCCTTTACCGGGACGGTTGTACAGATACGCAGTATTTT. Translated: CASSLYRDGCTDTQYF.

This clone was seen at least ten times. The chain is built from TRBV19 and TRBJ2-1; TRBD2 aligns across 9 bases. After removal of 4 bases from V and 0 bases from J, the junction contained 4 bases not matched to a gene. Germline V gives CDR1 LNHDA, CDR2 SQIVND (reference sequence). This CDR3 spans 16 amino acids. CDR3: CASSKRAGGSYNEQFF. The CDR3 bases are TGTGCCAGTAGTAAAAGAGCGGGAGGCTCCTACAATGAGCAGTTCTTC.

This clone was detected ten times or more. The chain joins TRBV10-1 to TRBJ2-3; no firm D call. V lost 0 bases and J lost 4, with 8 bases in between. The length of the CDR3 is 14 residues. CDR1 and CDR2 (germline): WNHNN, SYGVQD (reference sequence). The CDR3 coding sequence is TGCGCCAGCAGTGAGTCTAGTATCCCAGATACGCAGTATTTT. Its protein is CASSESSIPDTQYF.

About this clone: Mismatch with germline at one junction end may stem from a read error. The chain employs TRBV7-9 and TRBJ2-3, with 14 bases lining up with TRBD2. Germline CDR1 reads SEHNR; CDR2 reads FQNEAQ (reference sequence). There are 17 residues in the CDR3. The CDR3 here is CVSSLGTSGSRTDTQYF. CDR3 DNA: TGTGTCAGCAGCTTAGGGACTAGCGGGAGCCGGACAGATACGCAGTATTTT.

This clone has at least ten counts. The chain recombines TRBV24-1 with TRBJ2-5; the D gene is possibly TRBD2 (5 bases). V was cut by 2 bases and J by 5 bases, with 23 bases left in between. Germline V lookup: CDR1 KGHDR, CDR2 SFDVKD. This CDR3 has 18 amino acids. CDR3 region: CATSDSAGMLEVRETQYF. CDR3 sequence (DNA): TGTGCCACCAGTGATTCCGCCGGGATGCTAGAGGTGAGGGAGACCCAGTACTTC.

This clone was picked up a small number of times. The chain employs TRBV6-1 and TRBJ1-6; D remains unclear. This CDR3 region has 15 residues. Germline V lookup: CDR1 MNHNS, CDR2 SASEGT. Trimming stripped 3 bases from V and 6 bases from J, with 12 bases between. CDR3 sequence: CASSEGLDPNSPLHF. In DNA, the CDR3 is TGTGCCAGCAGTGAGGGCCTTGACCCTAATTCACCCCTCCACTTT.

V is TRBV4-3 and J is TRBJ2-7, with D hard to call. This CDR3 contains 13 residues. Trimming cost V 0 bases and J 4 bases, with 7 bases left between them. CDR1 and CDR2 from the germline V gene are LGHNA and YSLEER. The CDR3 protein is CASSQELGYEQYF. CDR3 nucleotide sequence: TGCGCCAGCAGCCAAGAATTGGGATACGAGCAGTACTTC.

The V and J genes are TRBV7-2 and TRBJ2-2; D uncertain. V was pared by 5 bases and J by 4 bases, with 14 bases between. Germline lookup yields CDR1 SGHTA and CDR2 FQGNSA. The CDR3 spans 15 residues. The CDR3 nucleotides read TGTGCCAGCAGCCCCTATAGGCTTCCCACCGGGGAGCTGTTTTTT. Its translation is CASSPYRLPTGELFF.

With regard to this clone: An end of the junction differs from the germline gene, which may be a read error. The V and J genes are TRBV6-1 and TRBJ2-6; maybe TRBD2 (5 bases). Per the germline V gene, CDR1 is MNHNS and CDR2 is SASEGT. The CDR3 runs to 17 residues. The CDR3 loop is CASSTTGRGAGDNVLTF. CDR3 nucleotides: TGTGCCAGCAGTACCACTGGACGGGGAGCTGGGGACAACGTCCTGACTTTC.

This clone was seen at least ten times. The V gene is TRBV12-3 or TRBV12-4, the J gene TRBJ2-1; D possibly corresponds to TRBD2 (5 bases). Trimming took 7 bases from V and 5 from J, leaving 15 bases between them. CDR3 length: 14 amino acids. CDR3 in amino acids: CASTLAVVHNEQFF. The CDR3 coding sequence is TGTGCCAGCACCCTAGCTGTGGTACACAATGAGCAGTTCTTC.

This clone is categorized as medium-sized (0.01 to 0.1%). J is TRBJ2-7 and V is TRBV6-1, with D unresolved. Trimming stripped 9 bases from V and 2 bases from J, with 11 bases between. Germline V gives CDR1 MNHNS, CDR2 SASEGT. The CDR3 runs to 12 residues. In nucleotides, the CDR3 is TGTGCCAGTTCTCAGCCAGCCTACGAGCAGTACTTC. Protein product: CASSQPAYEQYF.

This clone was observed many times. The V call is TRBV28, the J call TRBJ1-5; D not certain. Germline-derived CDR1 and CDR2 are MDHEN and SYDVKM. V lost 5 bases and J lost 7, with 9 bases in between. This CDR3 has 12 amino acids. This CDR3 is CASSPGEQPQHF. As DNA, the CDR3 is TGTGCCAGCAGTCCGGGTGAGCAGCCCCAGCATTTT.

This sequence joins TRBV20-1 and TRBJ2-7; either TRBD1 or TRBD2 may supply D (5 bases each). V was pared by 6 bases and J by 1 base, with 19 bases between. Per germline, CDR1 DFQATT and CDR2 SNEGSKA (reference sequence). The length of the CDR3 is 15 residues. As DNA, the CDR3 is TGCAGTGCAAAGTTCCGGACAAGCGGTTCCTACGAGCAGTACTTC. Translated: CSAKFRTSGSYEQYF.

V usage is TRBV12-3 or TRBV12-4 and J usage is TRBJ1-5; 9 bases are a match to TRBD1. With V trimmed by 3 bases and J by 4 bases, 25 bases remained unmatched. The CDR3 loop spans 22 amino acids. This CDR3 is CASSFLYGGVLTGQGSNQPQHF. The CDR3 nucleotides read TGTGCCAGCAGTTTCCTCTATGGGGGGGTGTTGACGGGACAGGGTTCTAATCAGCCCCAGCATTTT.

Many counts were recorded for this clone. V and J are TRBV6-1 and TRBJ2-5; D gene ambiguous. CDR3 length: 13 amino acids. The V end lost 5 bases, the J end lost 4 bases, and 11 bases lay between the germline ends. CDR1 MNHNS and CDR2 SASEGT come from the germline V gene. CDR3 in DNA: TGTGCCAGCAGTATTATGGATCGAGAGACCCAGTACTTC. Translation gives CASSIMDRETQYF.

This clone was detected ten times or more. CDR3 nucleotides: TGTGCCAGCAGCTTACTTACAGGGAACCAAGAGACCCAGTACTTC. It codes for CASSLLTGNQETQYF. The V gene is TRBV11-2, the J gene TRBJ2-5; D perhaps matches TRBD1 (6 bases). CDR1 and CDR2 (germline): SGHAT, FQNNGV. V was shortened by 2 bases and J by 0 bases, with 10 bases between the two germline ends. CDR3 length: 15 residues. Full variable domain (rest looked up from reference TRBV11-2 and TRBJ2-5): EAGVAQSPRYKIIEKRQSVAFWCNPISGHATLYWYQQILGQGPKLLIQFQNNGVVDDSQLPKDRFSAERLKGVDSTLKIQPAKLEDSAVYLCASSLLTGNQETQYFGPGTRLLVL.

This clone appeared many times. The V and J genes are TRBV19 and TRBJ1-5, with 7 nucleotides matching TRBD1. The CDR3 consists of 18 residues. Germline CDR1 and CDR2: LNHDA and SQIVND (reference sequence). V was pared by 0 bases and J by 2 bases, with 10 bases of the junction left unmatched. CDR3 in amino acids: CASSIEPTGMSGNQPQHF. DNA for the CDR3: TGTGCCAGTAGTATAGAGCCGACAGGGATGAGTGGCAATCAGCCCCAGCATTTT.

This clone was seen a single time. This CDR3 fails to terminate in the conserved phenylalanine or tryptophan, so it likely reflects a read error. The chain recombines TRBV5-8 with TRBJ2-7, with TRBD1 matching over 11 bases. The CDR3 spans 16 residues. Germline trimming cut 6 bases from V and 5 bases from J; bases unmatched to any gene: 13. Germline CDR1 is SGHTS and CDR2 is YDEGEE. The CDR3 region is CASTALGTGGRNEQYL. The CDR3 DNA reads TGTGCCAGCACCGCGCTCGGGACAGGGGGGAGAAACGAGCAGTACTTG.

There are many counts of this clone. Distinct nucleotide sequences in the sample also encode this CDR3. This sequence joins TRBV28 and TRBJ1-1; tentatively, D is TRBD1 (6 bases). CDR1 is MDHEN and CDR2 is SYDVKM in the germline V gene. The germline V and J ends were trimmed by 6 bases and 11 bases, with 22 bases remaining between them. The CDR3 totals 14 residues. The CDR3 region is CASRPRGGSLWAFF. The CDR3 DNA follows: TGTGCCAGCAGGCCTAGGGGGGGCAGTCTATGGGCTTTCTTT.

This clone was observed many times. The chain carries TRBV27 and TRBJ2-1; 13 bases align to TRBD2. This CDR3 has 15 residues. The J segment lost 6 bases and the V segment lost 6 bases, leaving 5 bases of the junction unmatched. Per germline, CDR1 MNHEY and CDR2 SMNVEV (reference sequence). In nucleotides, the CDR3 is TGTGCCAGCAGCCCTGGACTAGCGGGAGTCAATGAGCAGTTCTTC. It translates to CASSPGLAGVNEQFF.

This clone was seen at least ten times. The chain links TRBV3-1 to TRBJ1-6; D call uncertain. The ends were cut back, 5 bases at V and 7 bases at J, with 15 bases in the middle. The length of the CDR3 is 15 residues. Germline lookup yields CDR1 LGHDT and CDR2 YNNKEL (reference sequence). The CDR3 sequence: CASSMAWGSNSPLHF. CDR3 DNA: TGTGCCAGCAGCATGGCGTGGGGTTCGAATTCACCCCTCCACTTT.